A single sample gave rise to the 32 T cell receptor beta chains below, sequenced in a study of beta chain features in type 1 diabetes. Study-level results: Moderate yet significant TCRB CDR3 shortening was seen in Type 1 diabetes patients in all four CD4+ subsets.

Sequencing targeted expressed TCRB transcripts, as all isolated RNA had been reverse transcribed. Method: immunoSEQ multiplex PCR; TCRdb's copy keeps in-frame clones and lacks some. The sample holds roughly 260,000 clones, roughly 21% seen once. These receptors' targets are unknown. The specimen sequenced was naive CD4+ T cells from blood. All receptors derive from a woman between 35 and 50 years old with type 1 diabetes.

The J gene is TRBJ1-2, the V gene TRBV5-1; D unresolved. CDR3 length: 16 amino acids. Germline assignment: CDR1 SGHRS and CDR2 YFSETQ. V was trimmed by 5 bases and J by 4 bases, leaving 21 bases between them. The CDR3 is CASSNTQADPGYGYTF. The DNA for the CDR3 is TGCGCCAGCAGTAATACTCAAGCTGATCCCGGCTATGGCTACACCTTC. Complete variable domain (other parts from reference TRBV5-1 and TRBJ1-2): KAGVTQTPRYLIKTRGQQVTLSCSPISGHRSVSWYQQTPGQGLQFLFEYFSETQRNKGNFPGRFSGRQFSNSRSEMNVSTLELGDSALYLCASSNTQADPGYGYTFGSGTRLTVV.

The chain uses TRBV19 and TRBJ2-2, with a weak D call TRBD2 (6 bases). V was clipped by 8 bases and J by 4 bases, with 11 bases between them. Germline CDR1 is LNHDA and CDR2 is SQIVND (reference sequence). The CDR3 is 13 amino acids. This chain's CDR3 is CASELARTGELFF. CDR3 DNA sequence: TGTGCCAGTGAACTAGCCCGCACCGGGGAGCTGTTTTTT. The variable domain in full, completed from reference TRBV19 and TRBJ2-2, reads DGGITQSPKYLFRKEGQNVTLSCEQNLNHDAMYWYRQDPGQGLRLIYYSQIVNDFQKGDIAEGYSVSREKKESFPLTVTSAQKNPTAFYLCASELARTGELFFGEGSRLTVL.

This chain connects TRBV6-1 to TRBJ1-2; D unclear. The CDR3 length is 12 residues. V was cut by 7 bases and J by 3 bases, with 9 bases left in between. The germline gives CDR1 MNHNS, CDR2 SASEGT. The CDR3 sequence is CASNLRDYGYTF. CDR3 DNA: TGTGCCAGCAATTTGAGGGACTATGGCTACACCTTC.

This chain links TRBV9 with TRBJ2-1; TRBD2 aligns across 10 bases. CDR3 length: 16 amino acids. The germline V gene encodes CDR1 SGDLS and CDR2 YYNGEE. Trimming cost V 0 bases and J 8 bases; bases outside gene matches: 8. The CDR3 coding sequence is TGTGCCAGCAGCGTAGGGGCTAGCGGGAGTTGGGATGAGCAGTTCTTC. This gives the protein CASSVGASGSWDEQFF.

In its sample, this clone was seen once. The J gene is TRBJ2-1, the V gene TRBV6-1, with a tentative D call TRBD1 (5 bases). From germline, CDR1 is MNHNS and CDR2 SASEGT. The CDR3 has 15 residues. The germline V and J ends were trimmed by 5 bases and 3 bases, with 14 bases remaining between them. The DNA of the CDR3 is TGTGCCAGCAGTTCCGGACAAGTACACTACAATGAGCAGTTCTTC. As protein: CASSSGQVHYNEQFF.

This clone has a handful of counts. The chain uses TRBV29-1 and TRBJ1-2, with D perhaps matching TRBD1 (5 bases). Germline CDR1 and CDR2: SQVTM and ANQGSEA. CDR3 length: 13 residues. V lost 0 bases and J 4 bases, leaving 9 bases between the germline ends. The CDR3 is CSVEDQGAYGYTF. The CDR3 DNA reads TGCAGCGTTGAAGATCAAGGGGCCTATGGCTACACCTTC. The entire variable domain, with the rest obtained from reference TRBV29-1 and TRBJ1-2, is as follows: SAVISQKPSRDICQRGTSLTIQCQVDSQVTMMFWYRQQPGQSLTLIATANQGSEATYESGFVIDKFPISRPNLTFSTLTVSNMSPEDSSIYLCSVEDQGAYGYTFGSGTRLTVV.

The CDR3 region is CASSSWGSPYEQYF. The CDR3 nucleotides are TGTGCCAGCAGTTCATGGGGCTCCCCCTACGAGCAGTACTTC. The chain is built from TRBV27 and TRBJ2-7; D may be TRBD1 (5 bases). The V gene lost 4 bases and the J gene lost 2 bases, with 12 bases spanning the gap. Germline V gene lookup returns CDR1 MNHEY and CDR2 SMNVEV (reference sequence). The CDR3 spans 14 residues.

The table lists this clone with a few counts. This chain joins TRBV5-6 and TRBJ2-2; D gene unclear. Looked up from germline, CDR1 is SGHDT and CDR2 is YYEEEE. The CDR3 is made up of 16 amino acids. The germline V and J ends were trimmed by 2 bases and 2 bases, with 13 bases remaining between them. CDR3 amino acids: CASSFRAHLNTGELFF. The CDR3 DNA follows: TGTGCCAGCAGCTTCAGAGCGCACCTTAACACCGGGGAGCTGTTTTTT.

This clone has more than one count but fewer than ten. J is TRBJ1-1 and V is TRBV2; D is perhaps TRBD1 (5 bases). This CDR3 is 12 amino acids long. Germline assignment: CDR1 SNHLY and CDR2 FYNNEI. V shed 8 bases and J shed 7 bases, with 14 bases lying between them. This CDR3 reads CASSRRGVEAFF. DNA of the CDR3: TGTGCCAGCTCTAGGAGGGGAGTTGAAGCTTTCTTT.

The rearrangement joins TRBV6-5 to TRBJ2-2; D might be TRBD2 (6 bases). The germline CDR1 and CDR2 sequences are MNHEY and SVGAGI. Trimming shortened V by 5 bases and J by 3 bases, and 7 bases separated the two germline ends. The CDR3 loop spans 13 amino acids. DNA of the CDR3: TGTGCCAGCAGTAGGAGGGACACCGGGGAGCTGTTTTTT. Its protein is CASSRRDTGELFF.

This clone was counted only a few times. One end of the junction varies from germline; a read error may be responsible. The chain has TRBV25-1 and TRBJ2-1; D gene unclear. CDR1 MGHDK and CDR2 SYGVNS come from the germline V gene. The CDR3 totals 11 residues. CDR3: CASSSFNEQFF. The CDR3 DNA reads TGTGCCAGCAGCTCCTTCAATGAGCAGTTCTTC.

CDR3 residues: CASSSTTGLGIDEQFF. The CDR3 nucleotides are TGTGCCAGTAGTTCCACGACAGGGCTAGGGATCGATGAGCAGTTCTTC. The J gene is TRBJ2-1, the V gene TRBV19, with 7 bases identical to TRBD1. The CDR3 consists of 16 residues. Trimming took 5 bases from V and 8 from J; bases not matched to a gene: 15. Germline assignment: CDR1 LNHDA and CDR2 SQIVND (reference sequence).

This clone was found a few times. This chain uses TRBV9 with TRBJ2-5, with 14 bases matching TRBD2. The germline CDR1 and CDR2 sequences are SGDLS and YYNGEE. CDR3 length: 16 residues. J gave up 5 bases and V 3 bases, and 6 bases lay outside the gene matches. The CDR3 coding sequence is TGTGCCAGCAGCGCCCCGGGACTAGCGGGAGTCGAGACCCAGTACTTC. This codes for CASSAPGLAGVETQYF.

The rearrangement uses TRBV7-9 and TRBJ2-7; no clear D. Trimming cost V 5 bases and J 2 bases, with 4 bases left between them. The CDR3 consists of 11 residues. Germline values: CDR1 SEHNR, CDR2 FQNEAQ (reference sequence). CDR3 in amino acids: CASSATYEQYF. Written as DNA, the CDR3 is TGTGCCAGCAGCGCGACCTACGAGCAGTACTTC. Combining the CDR3 with reference TRBV7-9 and TRBJ2-7 gives the whole variable domain DTGVSQNPRHKITKRGQNVTFRCDPISEHNRLYWYRQTLGQGPEFLTYFQNEAQLEKSRLLSDRFSAERPKGSFSTLEIQRTEQGDSAMYLCASSATYEQYFGPGTRLTVT.

The chain recombines TRBV19 with TRBJ1-5, with D maybe TRBD1 (5 bases). V was trimmed by 4 bases and J by 7 bases, leaving 11 bases between them. The CDR3 totals 13 residues. The V gene's germline CDR1 is LNHDA and CDR2 SQIVND (reference sequence). This chain's CDR3 is CASSNRQGQPQHF. The CDR3 nucleotides read TGTGCCAGTAGTAACCGCCAGGGACAGCCCCAGCATTTT.

This clone has only a few counts. The chain carries TRBV29-1 and TRBJ1-5; unclear D gene. The germline CDR1 and CDR2 sequences are SQVTM and ANQGSEA. This CDR3 has 13 amino acids. Trimming took off 4 bases at V and 0 bases at J, with 7 bases between the two ends. In DNA, the CDR3 is TGCAGCGTTGCAACAGATAGCAATCAGCCCCAGCATTTT. Residues: CSVATDSNQPQHF.

A few counts support this clone. The V gene is TRBV7-3, the J gene TRBJ1-2, with 7 bases aligning to TRBD1. The CDR3 is made up of 13 amino acids. Per germline, CDR1 SGHTA and CDR2 FQGTGA. J gave up 7 bases and V 4 bases, and 6 bases lay outside the gene matches. The CDR3 loop reads CASSSTGLVGYTF. DNA for the CDR3: TGTGCCAGCAGCTCGACAGGGCTTGTTGGCTACACCTTC.

This chain joins TRBV7-3 and TRBJ1-1; D is ambiguous. Per the germline V gene, CDR1 is SGHTA and CDR2 is FQGTGA. The CDR3 totals 16 residues. Trimming shortened V by 3 bases and J by 5 bases, and 19 bases separated the two germline ends. CDR3 in DNA: TGTGCCAGCAGCTTCATCCCAGACGGGATTGGGACTGAAGCTTTCTTT. It specifies CASSFIPDGIGTEAFF.

The table lists this clone with a few counts. The CDR3 loop is CASSFEQYGGNYGYTF. The CDR3 DNA reads as TGCGCCAGCAGCTTCGAGCAGTACGGCGGAAACTATGGCTACACCTTC. This chain uses TRBV5-1 with TRBJ1-2; D remains ambiguous. CDR1 is SGHRS, CDR2 YFSETQ, per germline. This CDR3 spans 16 amino acids. V was pared by 2 bases and J by 2 bases, with 16 bases between.

V is TRBV19 and J is TRBJ1-2; no clear D gene. The germline V gene encodes CDR1 LNHDA and CDR2 SQIVND (reference sequence). V gave up 3 bases and J gave up 4 bases, with 12 bases separating them. The CDR3 has 14 residues. This CDR3 reads CASSIIGAGYGYTF. CDR3 bases: TGTGCCAGTAGTATCATCGGAGCTGGCTATGGCTACACCTTC.

CDR3: CASSLGVMEQYF. The CDR3 DNA sequence: TGTGCCAGCAGCTTGGGAGTCATGGAGCAGTACTTC. The chain has TRBV5-4 and TRBJ2-7; the D is unclear. CDR1 and CDR2 from the germline V gene are SGHNT and YYREEE (reference sequence). The V gene lost 0 bases and the J gene lost 7 bases, with 8 bases spanning the gap. This CDR3 has 12 residues.

The rearrangement links TRBV5-1 to TRBJ2-5; TRBD1 matches 9 bases. V lost 0 bases and J lost 4; bases outside the gene matches: 4. Germline values: CDR1 SGHRS, CDR2 YFSETQ. This CDR3 is 15 amino acids long. In DNA form, the CDR3 reads TGCGCCAGCAGCTTGGGGGACAGGGCCCGAGAGACCCAGTACTTC. As protein: CASSLGDRARETQYF.

The V call is TRBV29-1, the J call TRBJ2-3; 9 bases align to TRBD2. In germline, CDR1 is SQVTM, CDR2 ANQGSEA. V trimming: 8 bases; J trimming: 1 base; junction bases outside the gene matches: 13. This CDR3 region has 16 residues. Here the CDR3 reads CSFTPPRTSGTDTQYF. In DNA, the CDR3 is TGCAGCTTTACCCCCCCCCGGACTAGCGGCACAGATACGCAGTATTTT.

This chain connects TRBV18 to TRBJ2-3, with D possibly TRBD2 on 6 matching bases. CDR3 size: 16 residues. The germline V and J ends were trimmed by 6 bases and 3 bases, with 19 bases remaining between them. The germline V gene encodes CDR1 KGHSH and CDR2 LQKENI. CDR3: CASSPSGAGRTDTQYF. The DNA for the CDR3 is TGTGCCAGCTCCCCCTCTGGGGCGGGAAGGACAGATACGCAGTATTTT.

The V gene is TRBV2, the J gene TRBJ2-2; D is possibly TRBD2 (6 bases). The CDR3 contains 15 residues. Trimming took off 4 bases at V and 4 bases at J, with 13 bases between the two ends. Germline CDR1 reads SNHLY; CDR2 reads FYNNEI. The CDR3 loop is CASSGGGFGTGELFF. Here the CDR3 DNA reads TGTGCCAGCAGTGGCGGAGGGTTCGGCACCGGGGAGCTGTTTTTT.

The sample holds a few counts of this clone. V usage is TRBV11-2 and J usage is TRBJ2-1; 15 bases are a match to TRBD2. The CDR3 covers 15 residues. Germline V gene sequence: CDR1 SGHAT, CDR2 FQNNGV. Trimming took 4 bases from V and 9 from J; bases not matched to a gene: 4. CDR3 sequence reads: CASSSGLAGGVEQFF. For the CDR3, the DNA is TGTGCCAGCAGCTCCGGACTAGCGGGAGGGGTTGAGCAGTTCTTC.

The V gene is TRBV18, the J gene TRBJ2-7; 11 bases match TRBD2. V shed 6 bases and J 2 bases; nucleotides not matched to a gene: 9. This CDR3 comprises 16 residues. The germline V gene encodes CDR1 KGHSH and CDR2 LQKENI. The CDR3 sequence: CASSLGTSGTTYEQYF. CDR3 nucleotides: TGTGCCAGCTCTCTAGGGACTAGCGGAACCACCTACGAGCAGTACTTC. The full variable domain, with the rest looked up from reference TRBV18 and TRBJ2-7, is NAGVMQNPRHLVRRRGQEARLRCSPMKGHSHVYWYRQLPEEGLKFMVYLQKENIIDESGMPKERFSAEFPKEGPSILRIQQVVRGDSAAYFCASSLGTSGTTYEQYFGPGTRLTVT.

This clone was seen only a few times. V usage is TRBV2 and J usage is TRBJ1-1; D remains ambiguous. Germline assignment: CDR1 SNHLY and CDR2 FYNNEI. Trimming cost V 8 bases and J 4 bases, with 17 bases left between them. This CDR3 is 14 amino acids long. As DNA, the CDR3 is TGTGCCAGCCTGACACTCCCTGAGGGCACTGAAGCTTTCTTT. Protein product: CASLTLPEGTEAFF.

The rearrangement joins TRBV25-1 to TRBJ2-1; 10 bases match TRBD2. CDR1 MGHDK and CDR2 SYGVNS come from the germline V gene. V trimming: 4 bases; J trimming: 8 bases; junction bases outside the gene matches: 8. This CDR3 contains 15 residues. The CDR3, as DNA: TGTGCCAGCAGTGGGCCAGCGGGGGGGCCTCATGAGCAGTTCTTC. Translating gives CASSGPAGGPHEQFF.

The chain is built from TRBV6-5 and TRBJ1-6; D call uncertain. The germline gives CDR1 MNHEY, CDR2 SVGAGI. The CDR3 spans 12 residues. The V and J ends lost 6 bases and 7 bases respectively, with 7 bases between them. This CDR3 reads CASRDTNSPLHF. CDR3 nucleotides: TGTGCCAGCAGAGACACGAATTCACCCCTCCACTTT.

This clone turned up a few times. The chain has TRBV4-3 and TRBJ2-1; D is possibly TRBD2 (5 bases). V lost 4 bases and J lost 4, with 17 bases in between. CDR1 and CDR2 (germline): LGHNA, YSLEER. The CDR3 spans 16 residues. CDR3 nucleotides: TGCGCCAGCAGCCCTCTTGTGTGGGAGAGGTACAATGAGCAGTTCTTC. It encodes CASSPLVWERYNEQFF.

The chain recombines TRBV15 with TRBJ1-6; D is unresolved. Trimming removed 8 bases from V and 9 bases from J, with 17 bases in between. This CDR3 has 14 residues. Looked up from germline, CDR1 is LNHNV and CDR2 is YYDKDF (reference sequence). The chain's CDR3 is CATGRTLGLSPLHF. In DNA, the CDR3 is TGTGCCACCGGAAGGACGCTTGGACTTTCACCCCTCCACTTT. Filled out from reference TRBV15 and TRBJ1-6, the complete variable domain reads DAMVIQNPRYQVTQFGKPVTLSCSQTLNHNVMYWYQQKSSQAPKLLFHYYDKDFNNEADTPDNFQSRRPNTSFCFLDIRSPGLGDTAMYLCATGRTLGLSPLHFGNGTRLTVT.